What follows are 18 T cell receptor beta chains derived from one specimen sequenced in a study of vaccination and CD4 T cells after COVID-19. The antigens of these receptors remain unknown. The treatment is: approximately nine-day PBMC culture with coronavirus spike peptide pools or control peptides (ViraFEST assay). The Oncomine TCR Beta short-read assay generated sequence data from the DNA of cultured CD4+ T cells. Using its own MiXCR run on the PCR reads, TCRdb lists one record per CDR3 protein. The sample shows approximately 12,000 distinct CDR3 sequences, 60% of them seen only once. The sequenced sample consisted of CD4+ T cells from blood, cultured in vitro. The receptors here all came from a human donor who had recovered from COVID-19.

The CDR3, as DNA: TGTGCCAGCGGATCGACTGGGTGGCATTCACCCCTCCACTTT. This encodes CASGSTGWHSPLHF. V and J are TRBV28 and TRBJ1-6, with unresolved D. Germline V gives CDR1 MDHEN, CDR2 SYDVKM. Trimming took 8 bases from V and 8 from J, leaving 16 bases between them. The CDR3 length is 14 residues.

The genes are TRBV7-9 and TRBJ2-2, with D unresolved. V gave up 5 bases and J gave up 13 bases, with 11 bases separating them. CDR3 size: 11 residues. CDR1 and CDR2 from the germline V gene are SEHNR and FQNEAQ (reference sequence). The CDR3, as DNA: TGTGCCAGCAGCCTGACACGCGGGCTGTTTTTT. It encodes CASSLTRGLFF. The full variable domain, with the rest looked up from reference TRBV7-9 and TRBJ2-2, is DTGVSQNPRHKITKRGQNVTFRCDPISEHNRLYWYRQTLGQGPEFLTYFQNEAQLEKSRLLSDRFSAERPKGSFSTLEIQRTEQGDSAMYLCASSLTRGLFFGEGSRLTVL.

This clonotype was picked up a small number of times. The CDR3 DNA follows: TGTGCCACCAGCCCCCCGGGACAGCAAAACATTCAGTACTTC. This encodes CATSPPGQQNIQYF. The chain combines TRBV15 with TRBJ2-4; 7 bases are shared with TRBD1. CDR3 size: 14 residues. CDR1 and CDR2 from the germline V gene are LNHNV and YYDKDF (reference sequence). V lost 5 bases and J lost 5; bases outside the gene matches: 6.

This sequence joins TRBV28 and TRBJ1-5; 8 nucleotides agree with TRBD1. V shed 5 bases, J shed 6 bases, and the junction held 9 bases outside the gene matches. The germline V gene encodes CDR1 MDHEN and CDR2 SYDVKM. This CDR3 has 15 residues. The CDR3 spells CASSRATGVGQPQHF. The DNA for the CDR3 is TGTGCCAGCAGTAGGGCGACAGGGGTGGGTCAGCCCCAGCATTTT.

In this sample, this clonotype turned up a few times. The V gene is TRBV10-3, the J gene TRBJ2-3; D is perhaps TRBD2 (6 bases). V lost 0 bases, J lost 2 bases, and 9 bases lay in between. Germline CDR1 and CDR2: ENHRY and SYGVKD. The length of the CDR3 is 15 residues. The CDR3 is CAISESRGYTDTQYF. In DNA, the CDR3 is TGTGCCATCAGTGAGTCGCGGGGATACACAGATACGCAGTATTTT.

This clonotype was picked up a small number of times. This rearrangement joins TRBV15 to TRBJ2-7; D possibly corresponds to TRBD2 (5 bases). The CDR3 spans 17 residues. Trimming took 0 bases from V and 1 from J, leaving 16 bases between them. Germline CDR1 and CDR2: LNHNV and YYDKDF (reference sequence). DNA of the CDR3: TGTGCCACCAGCAGAGATATGGCCGGGATGGGATCCTACGAGCAGTACTTC. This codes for CATSRDMAGMGSYEQYF. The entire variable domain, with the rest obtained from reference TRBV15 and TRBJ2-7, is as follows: DAMVIQNPRYQVTQFGKPVTLSCSQTLNHNVMYWYQQKSSQAPKLLFHYYDKDFNNEADTPDNFQSRRPNTSFCFLDIRSPGLGDTAMYLCATSRDMAGMGSYEQYFGPGTRLTVT.

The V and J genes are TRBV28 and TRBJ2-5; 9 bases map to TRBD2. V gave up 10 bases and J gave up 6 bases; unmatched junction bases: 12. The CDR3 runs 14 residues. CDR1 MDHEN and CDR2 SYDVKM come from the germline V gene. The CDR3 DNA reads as TGTGCCACCTGCGGGCTAGCGGGGCAGAAGACCCAGTACTTC. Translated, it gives CATCGLAGQKTQYF.

The CDR3 sequence is CAWSYGSSRNQPQHF. DNA for the CDR3: TGTGCCTGGAGTTACGGGAGTAGTCGGAATCAGCCCCAGCATTTT. V gene TRBV30 combines with J gene TRBJ1-5; no clear D. Germline-derived CDR1 and CDR2 are GTSNPN and SVGIG (reference sequence). V was cut by 2 bases and J by 4 bases, with 15 bases left in between. The CDR3 consists of 15 residues.

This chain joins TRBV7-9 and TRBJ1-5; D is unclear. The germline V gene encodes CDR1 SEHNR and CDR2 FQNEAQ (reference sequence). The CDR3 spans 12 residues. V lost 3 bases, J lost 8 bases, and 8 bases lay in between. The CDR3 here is CASSFHSKPQHF. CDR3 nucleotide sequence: TGTGCCAGCAGCTTTCACTCGAAGCCCCAGCATTTT.

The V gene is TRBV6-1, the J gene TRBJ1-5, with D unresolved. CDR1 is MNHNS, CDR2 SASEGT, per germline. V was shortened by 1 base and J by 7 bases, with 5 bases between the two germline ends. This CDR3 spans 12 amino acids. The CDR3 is CASSEGKQPQHF. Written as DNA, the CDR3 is TGTGCCAGCAGTGAAGGTAAACAGCCCCAGCATTTT.

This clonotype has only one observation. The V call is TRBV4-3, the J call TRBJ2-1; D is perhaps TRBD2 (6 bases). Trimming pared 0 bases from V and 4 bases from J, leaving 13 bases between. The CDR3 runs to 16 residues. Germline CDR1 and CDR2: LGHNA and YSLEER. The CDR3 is CASSQDLSGTYNEQFF. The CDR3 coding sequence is TGCGCCAGCAGCCAAGATCTGTCAGGGACTTACAATGAGCAGTTCTTC.

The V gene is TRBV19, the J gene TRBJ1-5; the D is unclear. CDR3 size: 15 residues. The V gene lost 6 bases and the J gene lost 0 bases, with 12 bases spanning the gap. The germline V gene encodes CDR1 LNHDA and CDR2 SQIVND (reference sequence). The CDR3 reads CASRKGEDSNQPQHF. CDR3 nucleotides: TGTGCCAGTAGGAAGGGAGAGGATAGCAATCAGCCCCAGCATTTT.

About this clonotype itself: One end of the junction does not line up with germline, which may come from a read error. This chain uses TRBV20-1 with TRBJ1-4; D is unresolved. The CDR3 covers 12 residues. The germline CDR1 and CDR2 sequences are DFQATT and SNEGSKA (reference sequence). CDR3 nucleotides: TGCAGTGCTAGAGGCAGAGATGAAACACTGTTTTTT. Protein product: CSARGRDETLFF.

Written as DNA, the CDR3 is TGTGCCAGCAGCTCCAGTTACACTGAAGCTTTCTTT. It specifies CASSSSYTEAFF. This chain uses TRBV7-2 with TRBJ1-1; D gene ambiguous. This CDR3 has 12 residues. Germline CDR1 and CDR2: SGHTA and FQGNSA. Trimming shortened V by 4 bases and J by 3 bases, and 6 bases separated the two germline ends.

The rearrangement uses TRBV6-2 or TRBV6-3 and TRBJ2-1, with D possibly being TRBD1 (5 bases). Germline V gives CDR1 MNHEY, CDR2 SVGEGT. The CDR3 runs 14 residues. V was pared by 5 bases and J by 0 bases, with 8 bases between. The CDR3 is CASSRQSSYNEQFF. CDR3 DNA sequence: TGTGCCAGCAGTCGACAGAGCTCCTACAATGAGCAGTTCTTC.

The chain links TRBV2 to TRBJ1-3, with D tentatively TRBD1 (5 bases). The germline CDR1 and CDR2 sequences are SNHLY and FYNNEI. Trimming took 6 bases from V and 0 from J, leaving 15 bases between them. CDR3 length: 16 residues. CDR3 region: CASRGDGGISGNTIYF. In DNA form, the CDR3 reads TGTGCCAGCAGGGGGGATGGGGGGATCTCTGGAAACACCATATATTTT.

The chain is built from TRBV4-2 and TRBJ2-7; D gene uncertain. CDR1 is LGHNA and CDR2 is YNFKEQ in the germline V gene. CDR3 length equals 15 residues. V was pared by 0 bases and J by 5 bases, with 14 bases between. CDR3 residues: CASSQDRALQNEQYF. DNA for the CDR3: TGTGCCAGCAGCCAAGATCGGGCCCTACAGAACGAGCAGTACTTC.

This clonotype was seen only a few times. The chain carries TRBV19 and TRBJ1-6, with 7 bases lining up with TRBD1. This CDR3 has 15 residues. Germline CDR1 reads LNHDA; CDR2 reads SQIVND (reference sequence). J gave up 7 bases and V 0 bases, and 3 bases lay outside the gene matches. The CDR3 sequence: CASSIDRQGNSPLHF. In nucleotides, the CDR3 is TGTGCCAGTAGTATAGATCGACAGGGAAATTCACCCCTCCACTTT.